This T cell receptor (beta chain) comes out of a study of blood T cell repertoires in COVID-19. For the study at large: From T cells, B-cell-depleted T cells, or PBMCs came the material, which was cDNA or gDNA.

This clone was seen once. The CDR3 covers 15 residues. The J segment lost 4 bases and the V segment lost 3 bases, leaving 5 bases of the junction unmatched. Germline lookup yields CDR1 SGHRS and CDR2 YFSETQ. As handled by the study authors: Reference gene primer amplification gave estimated nucleated cell counts. The data were produced by immunoSEQ multiplex PCR, yet TCRdb's version contains in-frame clones alone and is incomplete. The DNA gave D and trimming, while V, J and clone size come from that table. The sample yields some 80,000 clones, around 88% seen once. The sample was peripheral blood. This chain uses TRBV5-1 with TRBJ2-2, with TRBD2 matching over 8 bases. The TCR was taken from a human donor in a cohort sampled during active COVID-19. CDR3 in DNA: TGCGCCAGCAGCTCGGCGGGACTAGGCACCGGGGAGCTGTTTTTT. Translated: CASSSAGLGTGELFF.